The present T cell receptor (beta chain) was sequenced within a study of blood T cell repertoires in COVID-19. Profiled with immunoSEQ multiplex PCR; TCRdb holds only in-frame clones, not every one. The data hold about 98,000 clones, with roughly 87% observed a single time. This clone was found a few times. The V and J ends lost 0 bases and 6 bases respectively, with 5 bases between them. The CDR3 spans 13 residues. Looked up from germline, CDR1 is LGHDT and CDR2 is YNNKEL (reference sequence). The receptor was derived from a man older than 75 with acute or convalescent COVID-19. What was sequenced was peripheral blood. The chain uses TRBV3-1 (or the pseudogene TRBV3-2) and TRBJ2-2; D gene ambiguous. CDR3: CASSQDIAGELFF. Written as DNA, the CDR3 is TGTGCCAGCAGCCAAGATATAGCCGGGGAGCTGTTTTTT.